This T cell receptor (beta chain) was documented in a study of blood T cell repertoires in COVID-19. Study overall: The United States, Italy and Spain were the sources of the acute and convalescent COVID-19 samples. Sources were T cells, B-cell-depleted T cells, or PBMCs; the material itself was cDNA or gDNA.

Germline values: CDR1 LGHDT, CDR2 YNNKEL (reference sequence). V was pared by 6 bases and J by 7 bases, with 18 bases between. CDR3 length: 14 amino acids. Source study methods: Reference gene primer amplification in the assay estimated nucleated cell counts. The table came from immunoSEQ multiplex PCR; TCRdb's copy has only in-frame clones and leaves some out. That table furnishes V, J and clone size, whereas the DNA furnished D and trimming. Here the sample spans 200,000 to 250,000 clones, around four fifths being singletons. This chain joins TRBV3-1 (or the pseudogene TRBV3-2) and TRBJ1-2, with D maybe TRBD1 (5 bases). What was sequenced was peripheral blood. This sequence was found in a woman of 80 years or more with active or convalescent COVID-19. CDR3 in amino acids: CASRSGGGGGGYTF. The CDR3 DNA follows: TGTGCCAGCAGATCGGGGGGAGGTGGAGGTGGCTACACCTTC.